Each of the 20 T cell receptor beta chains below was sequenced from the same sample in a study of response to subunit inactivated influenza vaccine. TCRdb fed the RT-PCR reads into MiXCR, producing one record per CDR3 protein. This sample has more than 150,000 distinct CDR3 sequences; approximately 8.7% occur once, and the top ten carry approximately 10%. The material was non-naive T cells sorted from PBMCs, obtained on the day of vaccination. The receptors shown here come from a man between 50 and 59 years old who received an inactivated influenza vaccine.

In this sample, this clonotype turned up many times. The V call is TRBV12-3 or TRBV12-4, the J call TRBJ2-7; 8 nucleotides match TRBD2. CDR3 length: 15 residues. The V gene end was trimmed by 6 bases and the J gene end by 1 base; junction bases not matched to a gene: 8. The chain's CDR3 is CASSRPGLGSYEQYF. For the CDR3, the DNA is TGTGCCAGCAGCCGACCGGGACTAGGGTCCTACGAGCAGTACTTC.

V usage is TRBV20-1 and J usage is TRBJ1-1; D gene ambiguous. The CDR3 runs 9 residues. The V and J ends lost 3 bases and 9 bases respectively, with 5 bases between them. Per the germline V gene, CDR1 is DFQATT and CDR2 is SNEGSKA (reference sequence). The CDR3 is CSASSKAFF. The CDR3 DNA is TGCAGTGCTAGTTCGAAAGCTTTCTTT.

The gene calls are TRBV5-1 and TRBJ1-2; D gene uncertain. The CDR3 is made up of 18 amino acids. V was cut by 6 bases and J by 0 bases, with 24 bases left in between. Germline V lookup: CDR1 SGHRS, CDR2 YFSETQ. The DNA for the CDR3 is TGCGCCAGCACCTCAGGTATGGGCATTCGGACGGCTAACTATGGCTACACCTTC. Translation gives CASTSGMGIRTANYGYTF. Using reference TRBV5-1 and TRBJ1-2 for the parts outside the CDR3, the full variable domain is KAGVTQTPRYLIKTRGQQVTLSCSPISGHRSVSWYQQTPGQGLQFLFEYFSETQRNKGNFPGRFSGRQFSNSRSEMNVSTLELGDSALYLCASTSGMGIRTANYGYTFGSGTRLTVV.

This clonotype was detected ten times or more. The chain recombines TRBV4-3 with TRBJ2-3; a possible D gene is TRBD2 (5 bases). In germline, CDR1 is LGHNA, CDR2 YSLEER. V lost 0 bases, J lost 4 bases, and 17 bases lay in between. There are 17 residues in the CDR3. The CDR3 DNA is TGCGCCAGCAGCCAAGATGGCGGCACACGGGGATCAGATACGCAGTATTTT. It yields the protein CASSQDGGTRGSDTQYF.

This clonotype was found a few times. The CDR3 region has the DNA TGCGCCAGCAGCCAAAATTTCCGGACAGGGTCGACCTACGAGCAGTACTTC. The encoded protein is CASSQNFRTGSTYEQYF. This chain uses TRBV4-1 with TRBJ2-7; 8 bases are shared with TRBD1. Germline V gene sequence: CDR1 MGHRA, CDR2 YSYEKL. The CDR3 length is 17 residues. With V trimmed by 2 bases and J by 2 bases, 11 bases remained unmatched.

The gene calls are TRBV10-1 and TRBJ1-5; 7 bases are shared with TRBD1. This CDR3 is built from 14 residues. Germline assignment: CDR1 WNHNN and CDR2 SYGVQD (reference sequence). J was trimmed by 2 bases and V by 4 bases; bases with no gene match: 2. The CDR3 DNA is TGCGCCAGCAGTGCCGGGACAGGCAATCAGCCCCAGCATTTT. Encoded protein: CASSAGTGNQPQHF.

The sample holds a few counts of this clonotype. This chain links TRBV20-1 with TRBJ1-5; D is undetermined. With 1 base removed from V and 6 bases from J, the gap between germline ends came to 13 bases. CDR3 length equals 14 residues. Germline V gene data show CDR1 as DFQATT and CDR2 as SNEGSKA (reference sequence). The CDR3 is CSARGQAAGQPQHF. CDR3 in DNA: TGCAGTGCTAGAGGGCAGGCGGCAGGTCAGCCCCAGCATTTT.

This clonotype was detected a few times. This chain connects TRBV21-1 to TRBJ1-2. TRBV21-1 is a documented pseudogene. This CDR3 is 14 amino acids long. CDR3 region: CASSERSGSRGYTF. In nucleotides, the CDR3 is TGTGCCAGCAGCGAAAGGTCCGGATCGAGGGGCTACACCTTC.

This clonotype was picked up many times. The DNA for the CDR3 is TGTGCCAGTAGACAAGACAGGTATTATAGCAATCAGCCCCAGCATTTT. It translates to CASRQDRYYSNQPQHF. The chain recombines TRBV19 with TRBJ1-5; tentative D call: TRBD1 (6 bases). Germline CDR1 LNHDA, CDR2 SQIVND (reference sequence). The CDR3 contains 16 residues. Trimming shortened V by 6 bases and J by 0 bases, and 15 bases separated the two germline ends.

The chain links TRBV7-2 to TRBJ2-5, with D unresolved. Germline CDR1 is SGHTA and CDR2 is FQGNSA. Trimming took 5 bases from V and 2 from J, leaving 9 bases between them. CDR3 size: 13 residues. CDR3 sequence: CASSLPWQETQYF. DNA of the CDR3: TGTGCCAGCAGCCTCCCATGGCAAGAGACCCAGTACTTC.

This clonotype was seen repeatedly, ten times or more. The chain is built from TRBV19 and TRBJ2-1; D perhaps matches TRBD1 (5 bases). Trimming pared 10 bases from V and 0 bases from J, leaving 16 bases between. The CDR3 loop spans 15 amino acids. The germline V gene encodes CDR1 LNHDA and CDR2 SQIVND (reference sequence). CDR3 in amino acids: CATALQASSYNEQFF. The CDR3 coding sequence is TGTGCCACCGCGTTACAGGCCAGCTCCTACAATGAGCAGTTCTTC. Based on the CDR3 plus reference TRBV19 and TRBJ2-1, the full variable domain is DGGITQSPKYLFRKEGQNVTLSCEQNLNHDAMYWYRQDPGQGLRLIYYSQIVNDFQKGDIAEGYSVSREKKESFPLTVTSAQKNPTAFYLCATALQASSYNEQFFGPGTRLTVL.

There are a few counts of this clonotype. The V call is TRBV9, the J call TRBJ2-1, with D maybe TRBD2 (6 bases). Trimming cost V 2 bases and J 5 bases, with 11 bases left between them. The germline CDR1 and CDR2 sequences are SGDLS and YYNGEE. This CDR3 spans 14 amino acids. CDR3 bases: TGTGCCAGCAGCGTGGGGGGAAGAAACAATGAGCAGTTCTTC. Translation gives CASSVGGRNNEQFF. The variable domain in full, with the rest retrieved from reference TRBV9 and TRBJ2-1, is DSGVTQTPKHLITATGQRVTLRCSPRSGDLSVYWYQQSLDQGLQFLIQYYNGEERAKGNILERFSAQQFPDLHSELNLSSLELGDSALYFCASSVGGRNNEQFFGPGTRLTVL.

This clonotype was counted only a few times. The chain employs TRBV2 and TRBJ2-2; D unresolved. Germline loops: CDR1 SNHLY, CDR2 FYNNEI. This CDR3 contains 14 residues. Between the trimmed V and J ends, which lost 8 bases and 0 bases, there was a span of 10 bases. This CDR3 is CASVANSNTGELFF. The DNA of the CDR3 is TGTGCCAGCGTGGCCAACTCGAACACCGGGGAGCTGTTTTTT.

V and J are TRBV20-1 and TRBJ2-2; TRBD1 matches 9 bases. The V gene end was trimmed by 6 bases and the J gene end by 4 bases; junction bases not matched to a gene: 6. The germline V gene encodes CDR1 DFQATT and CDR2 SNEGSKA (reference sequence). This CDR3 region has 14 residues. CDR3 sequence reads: CSAVDRGGTGELFF. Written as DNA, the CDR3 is TGCAGTGCCGTGGACAGGGGAGGCACCGGGGAGCTGTTTTTT.

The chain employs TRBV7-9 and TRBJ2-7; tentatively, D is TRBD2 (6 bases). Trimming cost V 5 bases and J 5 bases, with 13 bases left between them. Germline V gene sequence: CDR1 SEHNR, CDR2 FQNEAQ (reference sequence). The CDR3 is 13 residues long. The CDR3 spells CASSPRSGHEQYF. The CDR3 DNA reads TGTGCCAGCAGCCCCCGAAGCGGGCACGAGCAGTACTTC.

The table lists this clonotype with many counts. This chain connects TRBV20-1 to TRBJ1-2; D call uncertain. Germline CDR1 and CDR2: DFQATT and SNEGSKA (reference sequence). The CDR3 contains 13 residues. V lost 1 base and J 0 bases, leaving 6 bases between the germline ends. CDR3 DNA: TGCAGTGCTAGAGCTTCGGCTAACTATGGCTACACCTTC. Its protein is CSARASANYGYTF.

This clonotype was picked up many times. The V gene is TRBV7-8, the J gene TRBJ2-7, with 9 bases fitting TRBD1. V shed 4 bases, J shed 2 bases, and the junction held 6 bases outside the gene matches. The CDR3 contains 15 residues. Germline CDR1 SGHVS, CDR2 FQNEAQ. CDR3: CASSWRRTGAYEQYF. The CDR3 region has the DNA TGTGCCAGCAGCTGGCGCCGGACAGGGGCCTACGAGCAGTACTTC.

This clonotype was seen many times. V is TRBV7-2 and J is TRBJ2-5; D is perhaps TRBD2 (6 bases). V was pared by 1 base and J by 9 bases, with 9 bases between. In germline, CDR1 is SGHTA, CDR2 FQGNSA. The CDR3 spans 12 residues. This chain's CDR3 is CASSLVSGAQYF. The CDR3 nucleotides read TGTGCCAGCAGCTTAGTGTCGGGGGCCCAGTACTTC.

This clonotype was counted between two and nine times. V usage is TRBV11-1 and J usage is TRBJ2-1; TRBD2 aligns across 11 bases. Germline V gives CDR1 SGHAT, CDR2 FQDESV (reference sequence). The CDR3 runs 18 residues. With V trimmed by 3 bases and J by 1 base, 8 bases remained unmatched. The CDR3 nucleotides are TGTGCCAGCAGCTTTCTACTCGGGACTAGCGGTTCCTACAATGAGCAGTTCTTC. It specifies CASSFLLGTSGSYNEQFF.

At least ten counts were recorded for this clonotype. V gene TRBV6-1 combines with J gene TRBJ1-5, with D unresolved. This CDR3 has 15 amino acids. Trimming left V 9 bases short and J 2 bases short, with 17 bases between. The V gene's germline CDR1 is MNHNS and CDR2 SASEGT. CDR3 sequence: CASSRGLEGNQPQHF. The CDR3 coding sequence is TGTGCCAGTAGTCGGGGTCTGGAAGGCAATCAGCCCCAGCATTTT.